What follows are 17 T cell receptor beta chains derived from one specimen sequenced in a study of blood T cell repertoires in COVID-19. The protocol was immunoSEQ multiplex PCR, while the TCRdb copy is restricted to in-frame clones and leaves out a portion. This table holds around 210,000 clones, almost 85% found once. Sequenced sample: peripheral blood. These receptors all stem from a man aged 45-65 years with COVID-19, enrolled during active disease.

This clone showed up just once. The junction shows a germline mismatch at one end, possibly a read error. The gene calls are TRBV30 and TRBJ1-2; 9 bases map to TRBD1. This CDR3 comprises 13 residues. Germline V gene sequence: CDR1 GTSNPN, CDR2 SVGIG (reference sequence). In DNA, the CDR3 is TGCACAACCGGGACAGGGAGATTCTATGGCTACACCTTC. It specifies CTTGTGRFYGYTF.

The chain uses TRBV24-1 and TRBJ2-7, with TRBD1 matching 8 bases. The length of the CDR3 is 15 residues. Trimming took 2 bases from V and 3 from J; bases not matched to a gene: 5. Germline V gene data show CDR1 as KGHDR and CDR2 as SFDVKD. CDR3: CATSDSTGDLYEQYF. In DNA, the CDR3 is TGTGCCACCAGTGATTCGACAGGGGACCTCTACGAGCAGTACTTC.

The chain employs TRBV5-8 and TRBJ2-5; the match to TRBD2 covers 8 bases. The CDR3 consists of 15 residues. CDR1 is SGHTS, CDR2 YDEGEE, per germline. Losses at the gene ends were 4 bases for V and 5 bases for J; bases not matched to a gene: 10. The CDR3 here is CASSIFMVAGETQYF. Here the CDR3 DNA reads TGTGCCAGCAGCATATTTATGGTAGCGGGGGAGACCCAGTACTTC.

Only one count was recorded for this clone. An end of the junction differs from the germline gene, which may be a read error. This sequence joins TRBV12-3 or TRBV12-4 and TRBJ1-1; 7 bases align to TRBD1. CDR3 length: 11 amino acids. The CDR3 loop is CASSLLQGGHF. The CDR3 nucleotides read TGTGCCAGCAGTTTATTGCAGGGGGGCCATTTT.

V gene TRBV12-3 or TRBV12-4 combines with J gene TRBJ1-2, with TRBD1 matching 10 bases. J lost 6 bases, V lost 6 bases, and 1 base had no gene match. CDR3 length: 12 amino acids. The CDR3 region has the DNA TGTGCCAGCAGGGACAGGGGGAATGGCTACACCTTC. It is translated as CASRDRGNGYTF.

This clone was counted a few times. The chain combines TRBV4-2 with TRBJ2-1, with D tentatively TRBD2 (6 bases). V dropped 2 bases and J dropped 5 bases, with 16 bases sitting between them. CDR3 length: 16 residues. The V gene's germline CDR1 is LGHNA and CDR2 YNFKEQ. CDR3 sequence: CASSQPGLKTNNEQFF. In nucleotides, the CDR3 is TGTGCCAGCAGCCAACCGGGACTCAAAACGAACAATGAGCAGTTCTTC.

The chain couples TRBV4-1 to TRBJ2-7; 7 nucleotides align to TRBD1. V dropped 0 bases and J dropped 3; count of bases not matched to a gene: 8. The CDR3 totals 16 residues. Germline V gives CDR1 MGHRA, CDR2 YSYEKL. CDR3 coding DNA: TGCGCCAGCAGCCAAGACGAAAATACAGGGGTCTACGAGCAGTACTTC. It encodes CASSQDENTGVYEQYF.

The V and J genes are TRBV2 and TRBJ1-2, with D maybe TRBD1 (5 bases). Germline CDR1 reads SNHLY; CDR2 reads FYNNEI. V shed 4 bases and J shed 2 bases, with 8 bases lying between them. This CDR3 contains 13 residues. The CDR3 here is CASSVDRNYGYTF. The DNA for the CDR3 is TGTGCCAGCAGTGTCGACAGAAACTATGGCTACACCTTC.

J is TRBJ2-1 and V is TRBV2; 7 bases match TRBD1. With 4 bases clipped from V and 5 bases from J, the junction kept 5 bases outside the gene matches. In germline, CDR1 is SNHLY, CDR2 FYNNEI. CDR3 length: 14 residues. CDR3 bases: TGTGCCAGCAGTGTGGGACAGCGAAACAATGAGCAGTTCTTC. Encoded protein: CASSVGQRNNEQFF.

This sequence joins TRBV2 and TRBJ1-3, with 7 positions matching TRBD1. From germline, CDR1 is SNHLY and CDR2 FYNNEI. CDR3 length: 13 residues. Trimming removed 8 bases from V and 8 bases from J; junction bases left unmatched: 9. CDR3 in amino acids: CASEGQPSDTIYF. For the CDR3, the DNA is TGTGCCAGCGAGGGACAGCCCTCGGACACCATATATTTT.

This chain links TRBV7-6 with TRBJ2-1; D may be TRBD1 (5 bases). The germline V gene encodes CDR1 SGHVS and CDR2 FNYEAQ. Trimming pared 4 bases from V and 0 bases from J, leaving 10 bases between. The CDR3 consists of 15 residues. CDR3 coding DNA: TGTGCCAGCAGCTCGACAGATTACTCCTACAATGAGCAGTTCTTC. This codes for CASSSTDYSYNEQFF.

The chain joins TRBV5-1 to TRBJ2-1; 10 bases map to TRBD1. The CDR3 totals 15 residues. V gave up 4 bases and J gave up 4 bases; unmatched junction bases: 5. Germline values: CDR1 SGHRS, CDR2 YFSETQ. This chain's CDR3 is CASSGRTGGYNEQFF. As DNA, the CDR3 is TGCGCCAGCAGCGGCAGGACAGGGGGATACAATGAGCAGTTCTTC.

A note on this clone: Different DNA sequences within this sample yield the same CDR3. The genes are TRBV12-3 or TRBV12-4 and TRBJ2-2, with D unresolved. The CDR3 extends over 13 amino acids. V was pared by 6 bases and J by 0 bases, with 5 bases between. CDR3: CASRRTNTGELFF. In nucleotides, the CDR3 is TGTGCCAGCAGGAGAACGAACACCGGGGAGCTGTTTTTT.

This chain's CDR3 is CRAWGHYGYTF. The CDR3 nucleotides read TGCAGGGCCTGGGGGCACTATGGCTACACCTTC. The V call is TRBV29-1, the J call TRBJ1-2; TRBD1 might be the D (6 bases). CDR1 is SQVTM, CDR2 ANQGSEA, per germline. CDR3 length: 11 residues.

The CDR3 DNA follows: TGCGCCAGCAGCCTCGGGGGGGTTCCCTACGAGCAGTACTTC. It codes for CASSLGGVPYEQYF. This chain connects TRBV5-1 to TRBJ2-7, with 8 bases fitting TRBD2. From germline, CDR1 is SGHRS and CDR2 YFSETQ. This CDR3 has 14 amino acids. J was trimmed by 2 bases and V by 4 bases; bases with no gene match: 5.

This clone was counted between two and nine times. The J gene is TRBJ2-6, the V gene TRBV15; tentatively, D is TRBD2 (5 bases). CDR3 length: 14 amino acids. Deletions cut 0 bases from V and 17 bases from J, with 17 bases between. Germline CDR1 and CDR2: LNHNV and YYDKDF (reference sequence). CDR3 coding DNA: TGTGCCACCAGCAGAGACGTTGGAGGCCAACGTTTGACTTTC. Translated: CATSRDVGGQRLTF.

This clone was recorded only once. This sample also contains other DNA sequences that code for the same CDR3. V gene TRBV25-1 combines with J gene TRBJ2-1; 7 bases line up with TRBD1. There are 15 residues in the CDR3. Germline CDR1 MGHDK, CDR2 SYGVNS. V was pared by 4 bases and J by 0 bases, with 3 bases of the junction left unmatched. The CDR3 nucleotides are TGTGCCAGCAGTGTGGCAGGGGGCTCCTACAATGAGCAGTTCTTC. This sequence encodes CASSVAGGSYNEQFF.